The sequence of this T cell receptor (beta chain) was determined in a study of blood T cell repertoires in COVID-19. The overall study: Acute-phase and convalescent COVID-19 samples originated in the United States, Italy and Spain. PBMCs, B-cell-depleted T cells, or T cells were the source of the cDNA or gDNA that made up the material.

Authors' methods: How many nucleated cells were present was estimated from reference gene primer amplification. Sequencing was performed with immunoSEQ multiplex PCR; in TCRdb, only in-frame clones are kept and a portion is missing. D and trimming were read from the DNA, whereas the V and J calls and clone size are those reported in that table. This table has 250,000 to 350,000 clones, roughly 80% appearing once. Trimming left V 4 bases short and J 6 bases short, with 15 bases between. The germline V gene encodes CDR1 SGHDN and CDR2 FVKESK. This CDR3 region has 14 residues. Material for sequencing was peripheral blood. V is TRBV14 and J is TRBJ1-1, with D uncertain. This TCR derives from a woman aged 45-65 years with active or convalescent COVID-19. DNA for the CDR3: TGTGCCAGCAGCCCCCGGGTAGCGGCTGCTGAAGCTTTCTTT. It encodes CASSPRVAAAEAFF.